Below, 8 T cell receptor beta chains from the same sample are listed, as sequenced in a study of T cells in Graves' hyperthyroidism and ophthalmopathy. TCR beta CDR3 sequences were amplified from RNA transcripts. The HTBI set primed first-round TCR CDR3 RT-PCR. TCRdb called the multiplex PCR reads again in MiXCR, with one record for every CDR3 protein. This table has hundreds of thousands of distinct CDR3 sequences, about 15% appearing once. Sequencing was carried out using blood. These receptors were taken from a woman aged 25 to 39 with Graves' hyperthyroidism that later progressed to Graves' ophthalmopathy.

The chain employs TRBV5-1 and TRBJ2-6, with D perhaps matching TRBD2 (5 bases). The CDR3 extends over 14 amino acids. The germline V gene encodes CDR1 SGHRS and CDR2 YFSETQ. V dropped 8 bases and J dropped 0 bases, with 9 bases sitting between them. The DNA of the CDR3 is TGCGCCAGTGAACGGGGCTCTGGGGCCAACGTCCTGACTTTC. Translating it yields CASERGSGANVLTF.

This clonotype was picked up many times. V usage is TRBV7-8 and J usage is TRBJ1-1; 7 bases are shared with TRBD1. V trimming: 5 bases; J trimming: 0 bases; junction bases outside the gene matches: 6. Germline CDR1 SGHVS, CDR2 FQNEAQ. The CDR3 is 15 amino acids. CDR3 protein: CASSEFQGVNTEAFF. The CDR3 DNA sequence: TGTGCCAGCAGCGAGTTCCAGGGGGTGAACACTGAAGCTTTCTTT. The whole variable domain, filled in from reference TRBV7-8 and TRBJ1-1, reads GAGVSQSPRYKVAKRGQDVALRCDPISGHVSLFWYQQALGQGPEFLTYFQNEAQLDKSGLPSDRFFAERPEGSVSTLKIQRTQQEDSAVYLCASSEFQGVNTEAFFGQGTRLTVV.

This chain links TRBV20-1 with TRBJ2-6; 7 nucleotides agree with TRBD1. The CDR3 loop spans 16 amino acids. J gave up 2 bases and V 2 bases, and 6 bases lay outside the gene matches. Germline loops: CDR1 DFQATT, CDR2 SNEGSKA (reference sequence). CDR3 sequence reads: CSARTPGGTGANVLTF. CDR3 nucleotide sequence: TGCAGTGCTAGAACCCCAGGGGGAACTGGGGCCAACGTCCTGACTTTC.

V and J are TRBV6-2 or TRBV6-3 and TRBJ2-1, with D perhaps matching TRBD2 (7 bases). This CDR3 comprises 13 residues. Trimming took 5 bases from V and 10 from J, leaving 15 bases between them. The germline V gene encodes CDR1 MNHEY and CDR2 SVGEGT. CDR3 sequence (DNA): TGTGCCAGCAGTCCCGCGGGGGCGGGGGAGCAGTTCTTC. Translation gives CASSPAGAGEQFF.

The chain combines TRBV4-1 with TRBJ2-2; D ambiguous. This CDR3 spans 14 amino acids. V shed 1 base and J shed 5 bases, with 8 bases lying between them. Germline V lookup: CDR1 MGHRA, CDR2 YSYEKL. This CDR3 reads CASSQGDRTGELFF. The CDR3 coding sequence is TGCGCCAGCAGCCAAGGGGATCGGACCGGGGAGCTGTTTTTT.

This clonotype was counted many times. This rearrangement joins TRBV11-2 to TRBJ2-2, with D possibly TRBD1 on 6 matching bases. In germline, CDR1 is SGHAT, CDR2 FQNNGV. The CDR3 has 18 amino acids. V lost 5 bases and J 2 bases, leaving 21 bases between the germline ends. DNA for the CDR3: TGTGCCAGCAGCCTACAAGAGTGGGGGACAAGAAACACCGGGGAGCTGTTTTTT. Encoded protein: CASSLQEWGTRNTGELFF.

Notes on this clonotype: A much larger clone differs by one base, so this may be a read error. This sequence joins TRBV24-1 and TRBJ2-1; 10 positions match TRBD1. Germline values: CDR1 KGHDR, CDR2 SFDVKD. The CDR3 has 13 residues. J gave up 7 bases and V 10 bases, and 6 bases lay outside the gene matches. CDR3 coding DNA: TGTGCCACGGCGGGGACAGGGGAAAATGAGCAGTTCTTC. Protein sequence: CATAGTGENEQFF.

V usage is TRBV20-1 and J usage is TRBJ2-2; 11 bases map to TRBD2. CDR1 and CDR2 from the germline V gene are DFQATT and SNEGSKA (reference sequence). The J segment lost 3 bases and the V segment lost 6 bases, leaving 3 bases of the junction unmatched. The CDR3 has 14 amino acids. CDR3 protein: CSAVAGGDTGELFF. CDR3 coding DNA: TGCAGTGCAGTAGCGGGAGGGGACACCGGGGAGCTGTTTTTT.